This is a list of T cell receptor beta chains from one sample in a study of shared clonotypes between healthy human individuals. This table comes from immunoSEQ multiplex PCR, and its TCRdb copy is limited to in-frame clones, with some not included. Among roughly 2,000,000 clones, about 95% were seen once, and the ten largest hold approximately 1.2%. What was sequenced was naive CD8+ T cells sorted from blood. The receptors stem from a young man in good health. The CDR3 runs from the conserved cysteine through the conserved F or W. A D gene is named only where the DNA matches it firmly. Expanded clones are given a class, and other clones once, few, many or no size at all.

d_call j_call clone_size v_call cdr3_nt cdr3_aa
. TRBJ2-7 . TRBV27 TGTGCCAGCAGTTTAGCGGGGGCCAGGTCCTACGAGCAGTACTTC CASSLAGARSYEQYF
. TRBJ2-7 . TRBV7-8 TGTGCCAGCAGCTTATCGTTGGGAGAGATTCTTTACGAGCAGTACTTC CASSLSLGEILYEQYF
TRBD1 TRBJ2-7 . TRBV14 TGTGCCAGCAGCCTACAGGACAGGGTGGGAGAGCAGTACTTC CASSLQDRVGEQYF
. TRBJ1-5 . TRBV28 TGTGCCAGCTCATCCGCGGGCTCGAACAATCAGCCCCAGCATTTT CASSSAGSNNQPQHF
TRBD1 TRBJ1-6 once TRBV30 TGTGCCTGGAGAGAGATTCCGGGACAGGGAAATCCACCCCTCCACTTT CAWREIPGQGNPPLHF
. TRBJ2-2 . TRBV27 TGTGCCAGCAGTTTTCTTAGGGACACCGGGGAGCTGTTTTTT CASSFLRDTGELFF
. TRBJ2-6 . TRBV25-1 TGTGCCAGCAGGGCCAAGGGGTCAGGGATCTCTGGGGCCAACGTCCTGACTTTC CASRAKGSGISGANVLTF
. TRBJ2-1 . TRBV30 TGTGCCTGGAGTGTACTTGGGAGCGAGCAGTTCTTC CAWSVLGSEQFF
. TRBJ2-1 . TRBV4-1 TGCGCCAGCAGCCAAGGATTTGCGGGAAACTACAATGAGCAGTTCTTC CASSQGFAGNYNEQFF
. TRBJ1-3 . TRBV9 TGTGCCAGCAGCGTAGGACTTGGTGGGGACACCATATATTTT CASSVGLGGDTIYF
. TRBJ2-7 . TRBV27 TGTGCCCCCAAGGACAGCTACGAGCAGTACTTC CAPKDSYEQYF
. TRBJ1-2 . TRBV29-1 TGCAGCGTTGCCACCGGCTATGGCTACACCTTC CSVATGYGYTF
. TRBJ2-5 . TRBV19 TGTGCCACCGCGGGGCAAGAGACCCAGTACTTC CATAGQETQYF
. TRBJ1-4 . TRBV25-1 TGTGCCAGCAGTTATTCCATGGTTAATGAAAAACTGTTTTTT CASSYSMVNEKLFF
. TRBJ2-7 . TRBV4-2 TGTGCCAGCAGCCAAGGGCGCGACGATTACGAGCAGTACTTC CASSQGRDDYEQYF
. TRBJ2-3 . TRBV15 TGTGCCACCAGCCCCATCTGGGCGCCAAGCACAGATACGCAGTATTTT CATSPIWAPSTDTQYF
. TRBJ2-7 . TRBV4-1 TGCGCCAGCAGCACCCGGGACAACTCCTACGAGCAGTACTTC CASSTRDNSYEQYF
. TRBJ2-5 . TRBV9 TGTGCCAGCAGCGTAGGAGGGGCAGAGACCCAGTACTTC CASSVGGAETQYF
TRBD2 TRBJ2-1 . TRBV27 TGTGCCAGCAGTTTCCTTCGAACTAGCGGGAGAGGAAATGAGCAGTTCTTC CASSFLRTSGRGNEQFF
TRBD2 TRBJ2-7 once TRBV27 TGTGCCAGCAGTTTCGGGGTAGCGGGAAATGAGCAGTACTTC CASSFGVAGNEQYF
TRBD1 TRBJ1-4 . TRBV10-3 TGTGCCATCAGTGAGTCCGGGACAGGGATTGAAAAACTGTTTTTT CAISESGTGIEKLFF
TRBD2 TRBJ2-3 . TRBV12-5 TGTGCTAGTGGTCTCGGGGGGGGAGGCACAGATACGCAGTATTTT CASGLGGGGTDTQYF
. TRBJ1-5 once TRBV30 TGTGCCTGGAGTCTCGGGACACAGAGCAATCAGCCCCAGCATTTT CAWSLGTQSNQPQHF
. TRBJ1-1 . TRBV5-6 TGTGCCAGCAGCTGGCGGGGGCCCACTGAAGCTTTCTTT CASSWRGPTEAFF
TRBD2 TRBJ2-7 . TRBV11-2 TGTGCCTCAGGACTAGCGGGCTTGGCGTACGAGCAGTACTTC CASGLAGLAYEQYF
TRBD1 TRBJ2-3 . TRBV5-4 TGTGCCAGCAGCTTGGGACAGGGATCCACAGATACGCAGTATTTT CASSLGQGSTDTQYF
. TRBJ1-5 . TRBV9 TGTGCCAGCAGCGTAGAGGGAGGGTCCGGGCCCCAGCATTTT CASSVEGGSGPQHF
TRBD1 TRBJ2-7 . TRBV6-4 TGTGCCAACCTGGCAACCGGGACAGGGGATTCCTACGAGCAGTACTTC CANLATGTGDSYEQYF
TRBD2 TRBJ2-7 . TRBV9 TGTGCCAGCAGCCAGACTAGCGGCTCCTACGAGCAGTACTTC CASSQTSGSYEQYF
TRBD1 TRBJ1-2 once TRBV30 TGTGCCTGTTATACAGGGGATGGCTACACCTTC CACYTGDGYTF
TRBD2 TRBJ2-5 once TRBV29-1 TGCAGCGTTGAATTTCGACTAGCGGGAGGGTCCTTCCCCCAAGAGACCCAGTACTTC CSVEFRLAGGSFPQETQYF
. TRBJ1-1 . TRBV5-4 TGTGCCAGCAGCTTGGAACAGGTGAACACTGAAGCTTTCTTT CASSLEQVNTEAFF
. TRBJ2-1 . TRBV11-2 TGTGCCAGCAGCTTAGTGGGCGGGTACAGCTCCTACAATGAGCAGTTCTTC CASSLVGGYSSYNEQFF
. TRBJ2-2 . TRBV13 TGTGCCAGCAGCTTAGATGATACAGCGAACACCGGGGAGCTGTTTTTT CASSLDDTANTGELFF
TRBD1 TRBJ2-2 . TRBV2 TGTGCCAGCAGTCGTCTCAGGGACAGTTGGACGGCCGGGGAGCTGTTTTTT CASSRLRDSWTAGELFF
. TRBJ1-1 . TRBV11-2 TGTGCCAGCAGCTTGACACGGAACACTGAAGCTTTCTTT CASSLTRNTEAFF
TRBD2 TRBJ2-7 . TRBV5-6 TGTGCCAGCAGCCCCGGCGGGAGCTCCTACGAGCAGTACTTC CASSPGGSSYEQYF
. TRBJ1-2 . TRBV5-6 TGTGCCAGCAGGACAGAAACAGCCTCTCTCTATGGCTACACCTTC CASRTETASLYGYTF
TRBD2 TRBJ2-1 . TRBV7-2 TGTGCCAGCAGACGAGTAGCGGGAGGGAGCTCCTACAATGAGCAGTTCTTC CASRRVAGGSSYNEQFF
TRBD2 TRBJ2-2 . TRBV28 TGTGCCAGCAGTTCGGGCGGGGGGACCGGGGAGCTGTTTTTT CASSSGGGTGELFF
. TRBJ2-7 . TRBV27 TGTGCCAGCAGTTTATCGGATGGATACTTTTACGAGCAGTACTTC CASSLSDGYFYEQYF
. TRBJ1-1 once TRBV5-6 TGTGCCAGCAGACTTGCGGGGGGCTTGAACACTGAAGCTTTCTTT CASRLAGGLNTEAFF